A single count supports the clone carrying this T cell receptor beta chain. Its antigen is undetermined. V gave up 4 bases and J gave up 0 bases; unmatched junction bases: 8. Germline CDR1 is SNHLY and CDR2 is FYNNEI. CDR3 length: 16 residues. Nashville, Tennessee was home to all donors, each a Caucasian adult. The replicate PCRs on unsorted PBMC were given around 0.3 ug DNA, which is some 32,000 T cell genomes. What was sequenced on ten immunoSEQ deep assay plates was unsorted PBMC DNA. Assay: immunoSEQ multiplex PCR; the TCRdb copy retains only in-frame clones and omits some. The sample shows about 460,000 clones, roughly four fifths of them seen only once. This sample stems from a study of shared clonotypes between healthy human individuals. General study results and limits: The authors sampled blood alone, and tissue repertoires likely differ.

The clonotype originates from a woman between 40 and 50 years old in good health. Some clones in this sample may be carry-over from other donors' samples. Sequenced sample: PBMCs. The V gene is TRBV2, the J gene TRBJ2-5, with 7 bases matching TRBD1. CDR3 loop: CASSGPGQTYQETQYF. CDR3 nucleotides: TGTGCCAGCAGTGGGCCGGGACAGACGTACCAAGAGACCCAGTACTTC.